What follows describes a single T cell receptor beta chain. Other DNA sequences in the same sample also yield this CDR3. A Seattle source enrolled patients during active infection and followed them longitudinally. The data were obtained in a study of blood T cell repertoires in COVID-19. The overall study: The cDNA or gDNA used as material had been derived from T cells, B-cell-depleted T cells, or PBMCs.

Libraries were prepared by immunoSEQ multiplex PCR; TCRdb keeps only in-frame clonotypes and omits some of them. Of approximately 200,000 clones listed, 70% to 85% were seen once; the top ten hold over 6%. The V segment lost 5 bases and the J segment 5 bases; nucleotides outside the gene matches: 2. Germline CDR1 and CDR2: SEHNR and FQNEAQ (reference sequence). CDR3 length equals 14 residues. Sequencing was performed on peripheral blood. The rearrangement links TRBV7-9 to TRBJ2-2; TRBD2 agrees at 10 bases. The sequence derives from a woman at least 80 years old with COVID-19, enrolled during active disease. The DNA of the CDR3 is TGTGCCAGCAGCCCTAGCGGGGGAACCGGGGAGCTGTTTTTT. Its protein is CASSPSGGTGELFF.